This T cell receptor (beta chain) was sequenced in a study of T cells in lung cancer brain metastases. Exclusion applied to anyone with multiple prior malignancies. Trimming shortened V by 5 bases and J by 3 bases, and 14 bases separated the two germline ends. This CDR3 region has 15 residues. Germline CDR1 reads SEHNR; CDR2 reads FQNEAQ (reference sequence). Generated by immunoSEQ multiplex PCR, the TCRdb table keeps only in-frame clones and is missing some. The table lists hundreds of clones, around 83% of them singletons. This clone appeared a single time. The chain combines TRBV7-9 with TRBJ2-1; no clear D gene. The sequence was collected from a man between 65 and 79 years old with non-small cell lung cancer that had spread to the brain. Source material: tumor tissue from a brain metastasis. The CDR3 DNA reads as TGTGCCAGCAGCACGCCTACGTGGGACTACAATGAGCAGTTCTTC. Residues: CASSTPTWDYNEQFF.